These 21 T cell receptor beta chains share one sample of origin, sequenced in a study of patients and donors after allogeneic stem cell transplantation. TCRdb re-derived calls from the RT-PCR reads in MiXCR, one entry per CDR3 protein. The sample has 17,000 or so distinct CDR3 sequences, 27% seen once; the top ten hold more than 30%. The specimen sequenced was blood, either unsorted or a sorted T cell fraction (not recorded which). The source of these receptors is a human donor who was either an allogeneic HSCT recipient or a stem cell or donor lymphocyte infusion donor (not recorded which). It is not recorded whose cells these are; they may come from a transplant donor.

This clonotype was observed a handful of times. CDR3 protein: CAISGPGDNTIYF. CDR3 coding DNA: TGTGCCATCAGTGGTCCGGGAGACAACACCATATATTTT. This sequence joins TRBV10-3 and TRBJ1-3; D unclear. This CDR3 region has 13 residues. Germline CDR1 reads ENHRY; CDR2 reads SYGVKD. Trimming pared 4 bases from V and 7 bases from J, leaving 11 bases between.

This clonotype was found many times. J is TRBJ1-2 and V is TRBV9; D ambiguous. Per the germline V gene, CDR1 is SGDLS and CDR2 is YYNGEE. CDR3 length: 16 residues. Trimming removed 0 bases from V and 4 bases from J, with 16 bases in between. The CDR3 sequence: CASSVDPNRSGYGYTF. The CDR3 DNA is TGTGCCAGCAGCGTAGACCCAAACCGCTCGGGCTATGGCTACACCTTC.

This clonotype was seen only once. The CDR3 DNA sequence: TGTGCCATCAGTGATAGGCAGCGACCCTACGAGCAGTACTTC. This translates into CAISDRQRPYEQYF. The genes are TRBV10-3 and TRBJ2-7; D unresolved. Trimming stripped 3 bases from V and 2 bases from J, with 11 bases between. The CDR3 consists of 14 residues. CDR1 ENHRY and CDR2 SYGVKD come from the germline V gene.

This clonotype rates as large (0.1 to 1%). The CDR3 bases are TGTGCCATCAGAAAAACAGGGGAGTCAGAAACTGAAGCTTTCTTT. This sequence encodes CAIRKTGESETEAFF. This sequence joins TRBV10-3 and TRBJ1-1; 7 nucleotides align to TRBD1. The CDR3 contains 15 residues. CDR1 and CDR2 (germline): ENHRY, SYGVKD. V trimming: 6 bases; J trimming: 5 bases; junction bases outside the gene matches: 12.

This clonotype has just a few counts. The chain has TRBV28 and TRBJ1-1; D may be TRBD1 (6 bases). The CDR3 runs 13 residues. The V end lost 10 bases, the J end lost 0 bases, and 12 bases lay between the germline ends. The germline gives CDR1 MDHEN, CDR2 SYDVKM. For the CDR3, the DNA is TGTGCCACCCTGGACAGCCTGAACACTGAAGCTTTCTTT. Translated, it gives CATLDSLNTEAFF.

About this clonotype itself: Compared with germline, one end of the junction differs, possibly owing to a read error. The chain recombines TRBV24-1 with TRBJ2-2; TRBD1 matches at 7 bases. The V gene's germline CDR1 is KGHDR and CDR2 SFDVKD. The CDR3 loop spans 14 amino acids. Written as DNA, the CDR3 is TGTGCCACTAGGGGACAGACTGTCACCGGGGAGCCGTTTTTT. This codes for CATRGQTVTGEPFF.

The chain employs TRBV19 and TRBJ1-1; TRBD1 matches at 9 bases. Germline V gene lookup returns CDR1 LNHDA and CDR2 SQIVND (reference sequence). This CDR3 spans 15 amino acids. V dropped 4 bases and J dropped 3; count of bases not matched to a gene: 6. CDR3 protein: CASSRPGQGHTEAFF. CDR3 DNA: TGTGCCAGTAGTAGACCGGGACAGGGACACACTGAAGCTTTCTTT.

The V and J genes are TRBV5-1 and TRBJ2-7; D not certain. This CDR3 spans 14 amino acids. Germline lookup yields CDR1 SGHRS and CDR2 YFSETQ. V lost 0 bases, J lost 1 base, and 8 bases lay in between. CDR3 amino acids: CASSLGSASYEQYF. Here the CDR3 DNA reads TGCGCCAGCAGCTTGGGATCAGCTTCCTACGAGCAGTACTTC.

About this clonotype itself: Since a much larger clone is just one base distant, this may be a read error. The CDR3 DNA sequence: TGTGCCAGCCGTCAAGTTGAGGAGACCCAGTACTTC. Amino acids: CASRQVEETQYF. The chain couples TRBV7-8 to TRBJ2-5; D gene uncertain. V dropped 8 bases and J dropped 5 bases, with 12 bases sitting between them. Per the germline V gene, CDR1 is SGHVS and CDR2 is FQNEAQ. The CDR3 extends over 12 amino acids.

This rearrangement joins TRBV7-9 to TRBJ1-1, with TRBD1 as a possible D gene (6 bases). Germline loops: CDR1 SEHNR, CDR2 FQNEAQ (reference sequence). With 5 bases removed from V and 6 bases from J, the gap between germline ends came to 19 bases. This CDR3 has 15 residues. The CDR3 reads CASSDGSGVGSEAFF. The CDR3 region has the DNA TGTGCCAGCAGCGACGGATCAGGGGTTGGCTCTGAAGCTTTCTTT.

The sample holds a few counts of this clonotype. The V call is TRBV7-9, the J call TRBJ1-2; D may be TRBD1 (6 bases). V was cut by 1 base and J by 9 bases, with 6 bases left in between. Germline V gene sequence: CDR1 SEHNR, CDR2 FQNEAQ (reference sequence). The CDR3 is 11 amino acids. Here the CDR3 reads CASSLGGRYTF. In nucleotides, the CDR3 is TGTGCCAGCAGCTTAGGGGGGCGCTACACCTTC.

The rearrangement uses TRBV3-1 and TRBJ1-1; weak D call: TRBD1 (6 bases). This CDR3 contains 15 residues. The V end was cut by 4 bases, the J end by 3 bases, with 15 bases between. The V gene's germline CDR1 is LGHDT and CDR2 YNNKEL (reference sequence). For the CDR3, the DNA is TGTGCCAGCAGCCGAACCCCCCAGGGGTACACTGAAGCTTTCTTT. It specifies CASSRTPQGYTEAFF.

This chain links TRBV5-1 with TRBJ1-5; 9 bases fit TRBD1. This CDR3 is 16 amino acids long. J gave up 1 base and V 4 bases, and 6 bases lay outside the gene matches. Per the germline V gene, CDR1 is SGHRS and CDR2 is YFSETQ. The chain's CDR3 is CASSVGQGISNQPQHF. CDR3 coding DNA: TGCGCCAGCAGCGTCGGACAGGGGATAAGCAATCAGCCCCAGCATTTT.

At least ten counts were recorded for this clonotype. The chain joins TRBV29-1 to TRBJ1-5; D is perhaps TRBD1 (5 bases). V was shortened by 4 bases and J by 1 base, with 8 bases between the two germline ends. Germline V CDR1 and CDR2: SQVTM, ANQGSEA. The CDR3 is 13 residues long. CDR3 in DNA: TGCAGCGTTGGGCAGGGCAGCAATCAGCCCCAGCATTTT. This codes for CSVGQGSNQPQHF.

This clonotype was observed a few times. The chain has TRBV3-1 and TRBJ1-1; no clear D. Trimming cost V 1 base and J 11 bases, with 11 bases left between them. The germline CDR1 and CDR2 sequences are LGHDT and YNNKEL (reference sequence). This CDR3 contains 12 residues. The CDR3 coding sequence is TGTGCCAGCAGCCAAGTCGCGGGGAGGGCTTTCTTT. Translating it yields CASSQVAGRAFF.

This sequence joins TRBV6-2 or TRBV6-3 and TRBJ1-2; D unclear. Trimming cost V 1 base and J 2 bases, with 14 bases left between them. The CDR3 totals 16 residues. In germline, CDR1 is MNHEY, CDR2 SVGEGT. CDR3 loop: CASSYWSGTLNYGYTF. The DNA of the CDR3 is TGTGCCAGCAGTTACTGGTCAGGAACACTGAACTATGGCTACACCTTC.

The sample holds a few counts of this clonotype. This chain links TRBV4-3 with TRBJ1-2; D call uncertain. This CDR3 contains 15 residues. CDR1 and CDR2 (germline): LGHNA, YSLEER. V dropped 4 bases and J dropped 4 bases, with 16 bases sitting between them. The CDR3 is CASSRHTEEFYGYTF. The CDR3 region has the DNA TGCGCCAGCAGCCGACATACTGAGGAATTCTATGGCTACACCTTC.

This clonotype appeared a single time. The gene calls are TRBV11-2 and TRBJ1-3; a possible D gene is TRBD1 (5 bases). V was cut by 5 bases and J by 2 bases, with 16 bases left in between. This CDR3 spans 16 amino acids. The germline CDR1 and CDR2 sequences are SGHAT and FQNNGV. The CDR3 DNA reads as TGTGCCAGCAGCCGACTGGGGGGAAAGCCTGGAAACACCATATATTTT. Its protein product is CASSRLGGKPGNTIYF.

CDR3 sequence (DNA): TGTGCCAGCAGTGGGGCTAGCGGGGGGTACCCTAGTGAGCAGTACTTC. It specifies CASSGASGGYPSEQYF. The chain couples TRBV25-1 to TRBJ2-7, with 11 bases fitting TRBD2. The germline V gene encodes CDR1 MGHDK and CDR2 SYGVNS. CDR3 length: 16 amino acids. V trimming: 4 bases; J trimming: 7 bases; junction bases outside the gene matches: 12.

The rearrangement links TRBV7-8 to TRBJ1-1; D unresolved. The V and J ends lost 2 bases and 3 bases respectively, with 7 bases between them. Germline CDR1 reads SGHVS; CDR2 reads FQNEAQ. The CDR3 consists of 13 residues. CDR3 nucleotides: TGTGCCAGCAGCTTATACCCGTACACTGAAGCTTTCTTT. Amino acid sequence: CASSLYPYTEAFF. Based on the CDR3 plus reference TRBV7-8 and TRBJ1-1, the full variable domain is GAGVSQSPRYKVAKRGQDVALRCDPISGHVSLFWYQQALGQGPEFLTYFQNEAQLDKSGLPSDRFFAERPEGSVSTLKIQRTQQEDSAVYLCASSLYPYTEAFFGQGTRLTVV.

This chain connects TRBV7-9 to TRBJ1-1; no reliable D call. Looked up from germline, CDR1 is SEHNR and CDR2 is FQNEAQ (reference sequence). V was trimmed by 5 bases and J by 4 bases, leaving 20 bases between them. This CDR3 is 16 amino acids long. CDR3 sequence reads: CASSPKVHGPGTEAFF. The CDR3 DNA is TGTGCCAGCAGCCCCAAAGTGCATGGGCCGGGCACTGAAGCTTTCTTT.